This T cell receptor beta chain came from a study of blood T cell repertoires in COVID-19. The method was immunoSEQ multiplex PCR; TCRdb's version includes in-frame clones alone and lacks a portion of them. The table records about 310,000 clones, over 75% of them present only once. This CDR3 spans 13 amino acids. With 1 base removed from V and 8 bases from J, the gap between germline ends came to 11 bases. This receptor was obtained from a woman in her forties or fifties who had recovered from COVID-19. The V call is TRBV12-3 or TRBV12-4, the J call TRBJ1-1; TRBD1 might be the D (5 bases). What was sequenced was peripheral blood. Here the CDR3 DNA reads TGTGCCAGCAGTTTAGTGAGGGGAGGAGAAGCTTTCTTT. It codes for CASSLVRGGEAFF.